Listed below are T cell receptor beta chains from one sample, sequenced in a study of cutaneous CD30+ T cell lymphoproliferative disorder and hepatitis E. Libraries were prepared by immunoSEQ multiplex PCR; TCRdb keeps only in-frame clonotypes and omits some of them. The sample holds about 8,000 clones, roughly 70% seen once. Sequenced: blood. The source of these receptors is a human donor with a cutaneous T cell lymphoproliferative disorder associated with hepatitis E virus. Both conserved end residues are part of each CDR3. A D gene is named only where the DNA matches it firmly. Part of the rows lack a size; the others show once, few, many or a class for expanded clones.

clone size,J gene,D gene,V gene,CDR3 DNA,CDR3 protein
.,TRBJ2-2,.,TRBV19,TGTGCCAGTAGTACAGGGATCGGGGAGCTGTTTTTT,CASSTGIGELFF
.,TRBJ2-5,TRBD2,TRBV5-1,TGCGCCAGCAGCTTGGCGGCTAGCGGGCCCCAAGAGACCCAGTACTTC,CASSLAASGPQETQYF
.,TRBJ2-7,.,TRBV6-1,TGTGCCAGCAGTGAAGAGCTGGGGGCGGTCTACGAGCAGTACTTC,CASSEELGAVYEQYF
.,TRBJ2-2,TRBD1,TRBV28,TGTGCCAGCAGTTTTTTGGGGGCGTGGGACAGGGTATCGACCGGGGAGCTGTTTTTT,CASSFLGAWDRVSTGELFF
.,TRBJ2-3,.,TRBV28,TGTGCCAGCAGTCCGGGGGGCTTGGCTCCAGATACGCAGTATTTT,CASSPGGLAPDTQYF
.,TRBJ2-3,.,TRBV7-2,TGTGCCAGCAGCTTATTTGTGGGGGAGTACACAGATACGCAGTATTTT,CASSLFVGEYTDTQYF
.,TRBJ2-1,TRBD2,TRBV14,TGTGCCAGCAGCCTTACTAGCGGGGGGTCTTACAATGAGCAGTTCTTC,CASSLTSGGSYNEQFF
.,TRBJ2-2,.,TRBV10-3,TGTGCCATCAGACCGGCCCTGAACACCGGGGAGCTGTTTTTT,CAIRPALNTGELFF
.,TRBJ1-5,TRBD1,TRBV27,TGTGCCAGCAGAGCAGGGGGGAGGCAGCCCCAGCATTTT,CASRAGGRQPQHF
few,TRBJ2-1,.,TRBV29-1,TGCAGCGTTCCAGGGGACAATGAGCAGTTCTTC,CSVPGDNEQFF
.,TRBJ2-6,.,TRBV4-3,TGCGCCAGCAGCCAAGAGGTGAGCAGGGCTGGGGCCAACGTCCTGACTTTC,CASSQEVSRAGANVLTF
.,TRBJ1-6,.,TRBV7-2,TGTGCCAGCAGCTTATCTTGGCCCCCCAATAATTCACCCCTCCACTTT,CASSLSWPPNNSPLHF
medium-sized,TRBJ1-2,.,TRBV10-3,TGTGCCATCAGTGAGGCCCTTGCGGGATATGGCTACACCTTC,CAISEALAGYGYTF
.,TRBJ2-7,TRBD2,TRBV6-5,TGTGCCAGCAGTCCCCGGGGGGGTTACGAGCAGTACTTC,CASSPRGGYEQYF
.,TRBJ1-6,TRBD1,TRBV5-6,TGTGCCAGCAGCGTCCTGGACAGGTTTCAATCTAATTCACCCCTCCACTTT,CASSVLDRFQSNSPLHF
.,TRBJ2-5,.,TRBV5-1,TGCGCCAGCAGCTTGGGAGGGGGTTTGGATTGGGAGACCCAGTACTTC,CASSLGGGLDWETQYF
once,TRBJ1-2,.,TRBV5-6,TGTGCCAGCAGCTTGCGAACAACTCCTTCAGGGGGCTACACCTTC,CASSLRTTPSGGYTF
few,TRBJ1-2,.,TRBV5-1,TGCGCCAGCAGCCCAGATTCTAACTATGGCTACACCTTC,CASSPDSNYGYTF
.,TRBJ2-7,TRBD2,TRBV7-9,TGTGCCAGCAGCGCCGGACTAGCGGTAAACTACGAGCAGTACTTC,CASSAGLAVNYEQYF
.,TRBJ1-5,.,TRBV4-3,TGCGCCAGCAGCCTGGGGGCAGGTAACCAGCCCCAGCATTTT,CASSLGAGNQPQHF
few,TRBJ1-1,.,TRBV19,TGTGCCAGTAGTTTCAGGGAGGGTGCGACTGAAGCTTTCTTT,CASSFREGATEAFF
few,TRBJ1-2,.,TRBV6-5,TGTGCCAGCAGTTCTAAGATCTATGGCTACACCTTC,CASSSKIYGYTF
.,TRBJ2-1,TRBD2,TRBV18,TGTGCCAGCTCCCTAGGACTAGCGGGTAATGAGCAGTTCTTC,CASSLGLAGNEQFF
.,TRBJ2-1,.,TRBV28,TGTGCCAGCAGTTTCGAGCGCTCGGGGGAGTTCTTC,CASSFERSGEFF
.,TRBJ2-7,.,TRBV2,TGTGCCAGACAGGTGGAATCAGGGGCCGCCTACGAGCAGTACTTC,CARQVESGAAYEQYF
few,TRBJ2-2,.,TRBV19,TGTGCCAGTATGCCGGGACACAACACCGGGGAGCTGTTTTTT,CASMPGHNTGELFF
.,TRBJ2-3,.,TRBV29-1,TGCAGCGTTGAGTTATTTTCCAGGGTCGGTACAGATACGCAGTATTTT,CSVELFSRVGTDTQYF
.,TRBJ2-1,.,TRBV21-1,TGTGCCAGCAGCAAGGCATCGTGGGTTTGCCGGTTCTTC,CASSKASWVCRFF
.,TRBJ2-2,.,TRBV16,TGTGCCAGCAGCCTCACCAGGGGCGGCACCGGGGAGCTGTTTTTT,CASSLTRGGTGELFF
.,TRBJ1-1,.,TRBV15,TGTGCCACCAGCATAGGACTTACCATGAACACTGAAGCTTTCTTT,CATSIGLTMNTEAFF
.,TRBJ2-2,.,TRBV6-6,TGTGCCAGCGGGGCCCGCTCGAACACCGGGGAGCTGTTTTTT,CASGARSNTGELFF
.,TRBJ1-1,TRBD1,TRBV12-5,TGTGCTAGTGGTTTGGGTGACAGGGGGCTGGGCACTGAAGCTTTCTTT,CASGLGDRGLGTEAFF
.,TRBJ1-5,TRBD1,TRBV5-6,TGTGCCAGCAGCCCCTGGACAGGGGCTCTACCGCCCCAGCATTTT,CASSPWTGALPPQHF
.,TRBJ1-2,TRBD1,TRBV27,TGTGCCACCAGGGGGCTGGGCGACTATGGCTACACCTTC,CATRGLGDYGYTF
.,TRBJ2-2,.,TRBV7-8,TGTGCCAGCAGCTTAGGTGGGGTTCTCGGGGAGCTGTTTTTT,CASSLGGVLGELFF
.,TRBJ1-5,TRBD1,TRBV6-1,TGTGCCAGCAGCCACGGACAGGGAAACAATCAGCCCCAGCATTTT,CASSHGQGNNQPQHF
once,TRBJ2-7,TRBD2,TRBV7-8,TGTGCCAGCAGCTTATTTAGCGGGAGTGATGAGCAGTACTTC,CASSLFSGSDEQYF
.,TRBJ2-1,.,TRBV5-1,TGCGCCAGCAGCTTGGCAGGGGAGTTCTACAATGAGCAGTTCTTC,CASSLAGEFYNEQFF
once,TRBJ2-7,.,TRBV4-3,TGCGCCAGCAGCCAAACCCTTGCCTACGAGCAGTACTTC,CASSQTLAYEQYF
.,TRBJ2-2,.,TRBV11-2,TGTGCCAGCAGCTCACGATCAGTCTGGGGGCGCGGCACCGGGGAGCTGTTTTTT,CASSSRSVWGRGTGELFF
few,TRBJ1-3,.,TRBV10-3,TGTGCCATCAGCCCGGGACGGAGCTCTGGAAACACCATATATTTT,CAISPGRSSGNTIYF
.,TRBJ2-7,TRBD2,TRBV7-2,TGTGCCAGCAGCTTAGAGGGCGGGGGGCTCTCCTACGAGCAGTACTTC,CASSLEGGGLSYEQYF
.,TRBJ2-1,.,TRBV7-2,TGTGCCAGCAGCTTCGGACTGGGCAATGAGCAGTTCTTC,CASSFGLGNEQFF
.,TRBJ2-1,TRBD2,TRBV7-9,TGTGCCAGCAGCTACGGACTAGCGGGGGGCCTCGGTGAGCAGTTCTTC,CASSYGLAGGLGEQFF
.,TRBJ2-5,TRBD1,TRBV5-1,TGCGCCAGCAGCTTGGATACAGGGGGCGGGACCCAGTACTTC,CASSLDTGGGTQYF
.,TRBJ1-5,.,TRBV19,TGTGCCAGTAACTCCAGGGGCGGGGAGCCCCAGCATTTT,CASNSRGGEPQHF
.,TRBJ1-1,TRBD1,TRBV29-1,TGCAGCGTTGCCGGGACAGGGGCTGAAGCTTTCTTT,CSVAGTGAEAFF
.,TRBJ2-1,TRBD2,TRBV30,TGTGCCTGGAGTAGTAGCGGGAGTCCCCATGAGCAGTTCTTC,CAWSSSGSPHEQFF
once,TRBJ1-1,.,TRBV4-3,TGCGCCAGCAGCCAATACACTAACACTGAAGCTTTCTTT,CASSQYTNTEAFF
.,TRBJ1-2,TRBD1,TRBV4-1,TGCGCCAGCAGCCGCTCACAGGGGGACTATGGCTACACCTTC,CASSRSQGDYGYTF
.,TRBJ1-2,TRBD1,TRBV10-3,TGTGCCATCAGCCAGACAGGGCTAAACTATGGCTACACCTTC,CAISQTGLNYGYTF
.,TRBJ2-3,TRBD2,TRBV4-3,TGCGCCAGCAGCCCCGGGGGGGCCGCAGATACGCAGTATTTT,CASSPGGAADTQYF
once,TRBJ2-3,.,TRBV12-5,TGTGCTAGTGCCCCCCCGGCGGGCGGGGTTAGCACAGATACGCAGTATTTT,CASAPPAGGVSTDTQYF